This T cell receptor (beta chain) was recorded in a study of patients and donors after allogeneic stem cell transplantation. TCRdb passed the RT-PCR reads through MiXCR, listing each CDR3 protein once. The data show some 200,000 distinct CDR3 sequences, 40% to 45% seen once. V lost 0 bases and J 2 bases, leaving 11 bases between the germline ends. From germline, CDR1 is SGHAT and CDR2 FQNNGV. The CDR3 consists of 16 residues. This clonotype was observed a handful of times. Sequenced input: blood, either unsorted or a sorted T cell fraction (not recorded which). This sequence originates from a human donor who was either an allogeneic HSCT recipient or a stem cell or donor lymphocyte infusion donor (not recorded which). It is not recorded whose cells these are; they may come from a transplant donor. The V call is TRBV11-2, the J call TRBJ1-5, with D perhaps matching TRBD1 (6 bases). The CDR3 loop is CASSLEGGDRNQPQHF. DNA for the CDR3: TGTGCCAGCAGCTTAGAAGGGGGAGATCGCAATCAGCCCCAGCATTTT.